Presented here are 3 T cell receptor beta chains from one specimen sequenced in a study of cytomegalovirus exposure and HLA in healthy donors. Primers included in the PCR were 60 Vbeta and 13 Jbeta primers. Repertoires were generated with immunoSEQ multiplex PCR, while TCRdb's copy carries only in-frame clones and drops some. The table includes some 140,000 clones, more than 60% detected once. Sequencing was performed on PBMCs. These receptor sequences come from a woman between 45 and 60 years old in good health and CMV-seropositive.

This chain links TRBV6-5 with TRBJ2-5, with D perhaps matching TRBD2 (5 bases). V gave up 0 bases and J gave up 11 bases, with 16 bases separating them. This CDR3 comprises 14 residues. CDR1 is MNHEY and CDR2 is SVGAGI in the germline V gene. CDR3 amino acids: CASSYSVAPWEQYF. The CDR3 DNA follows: TGTGCCAGCAGTTACTCTGTAGCTCCTTGGGAGCAGTACTTC.

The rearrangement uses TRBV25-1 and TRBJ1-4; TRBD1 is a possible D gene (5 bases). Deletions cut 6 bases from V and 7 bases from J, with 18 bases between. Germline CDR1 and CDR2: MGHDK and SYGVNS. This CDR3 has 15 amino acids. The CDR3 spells CASSPKGRAAEKLFF. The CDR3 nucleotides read TGTGCCAGCAGCCCGAAGGGCAGGGCTGCTGAAAAACTGTTTTTT.

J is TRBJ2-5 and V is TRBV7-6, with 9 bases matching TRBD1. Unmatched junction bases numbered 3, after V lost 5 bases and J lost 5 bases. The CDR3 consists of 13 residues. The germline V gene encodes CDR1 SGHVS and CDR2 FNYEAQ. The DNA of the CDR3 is TGTGCCAGCAGCCGGACAGGGGCCGAGACCCAGTACTTC. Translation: CASSRTGAETQYF. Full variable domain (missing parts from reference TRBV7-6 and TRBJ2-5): GAGVSQSPRYKVTKRGQDVALRCDPISGHVSLYWYRQALGQGPEFLTYFNYEAQQDKSGLPNDRFSAERPEGSISTLTIQRTEQRDSAMYRCASSRTGAETQYFGPGTRLLVL.